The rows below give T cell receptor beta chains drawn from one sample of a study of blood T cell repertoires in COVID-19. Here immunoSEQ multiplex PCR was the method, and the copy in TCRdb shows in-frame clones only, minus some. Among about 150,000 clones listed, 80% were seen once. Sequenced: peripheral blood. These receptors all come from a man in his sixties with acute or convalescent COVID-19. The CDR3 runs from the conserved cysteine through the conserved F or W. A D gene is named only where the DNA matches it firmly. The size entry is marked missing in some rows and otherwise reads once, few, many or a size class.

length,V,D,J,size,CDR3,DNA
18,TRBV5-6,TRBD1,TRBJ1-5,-,CASSLQGFPSGRNQPQHF,TGTGCCAGCAGCTTACAGGGGTTCCCCTCGGGTCGCAATCAGCCCCAGCATTTT
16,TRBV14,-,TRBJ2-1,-,CASSQDFGGSYNEQFF,TGTGCCAGCAGCCAAGATTTTGGGGGCTCTTACAATGAGCAGTTCTTC
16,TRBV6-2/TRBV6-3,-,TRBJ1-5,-,CASSPTGGGSNQPQHF,TGTGCCAGCAGCCCCACCGGGGGGGGCAGCAATCAGCCCCAGCATTTT
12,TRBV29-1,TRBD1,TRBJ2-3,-,CSVLGQADTQYF,TGCAGCGTTTTGGGACAGGCAGATACGCAGTATTTT
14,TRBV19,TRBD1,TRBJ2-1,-,CASFRLTGGDEQFF,TGTGCCAGTTTTCGTTTGACAGGGGGCGACGAGCAGTTCTTC
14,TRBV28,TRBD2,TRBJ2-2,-,CASTFSGGAGELFF,TGTGCCAGCACCTTTTCGGGAGGGGCCGGGGAGCTGTTTTTT
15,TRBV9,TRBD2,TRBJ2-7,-,CASSPTSGSSYEQYF,TGTGCCAGCAGCCCGACTAGCGGGAGCTCCTACGAGCAGTACTTC
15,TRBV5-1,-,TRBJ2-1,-,CASSLGQSSYNEQFF,TGCGCCAGCAGCTTGGGACAGAGCTCCTACAATGAGCAGTTCTTC
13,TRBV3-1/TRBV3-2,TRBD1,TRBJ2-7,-,CASSRGQTYEQYF,TGTGCCAGCAGTCGGGGACAGACCTACGAGCAGTACTTC
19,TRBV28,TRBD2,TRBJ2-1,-,CASSLVPLTSGGPYNEQFF,TGTGCCAGCAGTTTAGTTCCCCTCACTAGCGGGGGTCCCTACAATGAGCAGTTCTTC
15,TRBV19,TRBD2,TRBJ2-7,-,CASSETGTSGDEQYF,TGTGCCAGTAGTGAAACCGGGACTAGCGGCGACGAGCAGTACTTC
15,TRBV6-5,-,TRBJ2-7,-,CASSYSGVGIYEQYF,TGTGCCAGCAGTTACTCAGGGGTCGGTATCTACGAGCAGTACTTC
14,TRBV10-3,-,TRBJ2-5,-,CAISDGLAQETQYF,TGTGCCATCAGTGACGGGCTAGCCCAAGAGACCCAGTACTTC
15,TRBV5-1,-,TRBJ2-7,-,CASRPDTSGTYEQYF,TGCGCCAGCAGACCTGACACTAGTGGGACCTACGAGCAGTACTTC
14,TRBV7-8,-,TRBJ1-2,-,CASSLATANYGYTF,TGTGCCAGCAGCTTAGCGACAGCTAACTATGGCTACACCTTC
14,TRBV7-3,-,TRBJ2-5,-,CASSFGSRVETQYF,TGTGCCAGCAGCTTTGGATCCCGGGTAGAGACCCAGTACTTC
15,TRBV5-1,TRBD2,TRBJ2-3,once,CASSLRGVSTDTQYF,TGCGCCAGCAGCTTGCGGGGGGTTAGCACAGATACGCAGTATTTT
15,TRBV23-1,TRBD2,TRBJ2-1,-,CASSQGLAGYNEQFF,TGCGCCAGCAGTCAAGGACTAGCGGGGTACAATGAGCAGTTCTTC
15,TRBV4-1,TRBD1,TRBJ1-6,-,CASSQAGQGDSPLHF,TGCGCCAGCAGCCAAGCTGGACAGGGGGACTCACCCCTCCACTTT
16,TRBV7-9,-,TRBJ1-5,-,CASSPAGGGRNQPQHF,TGTGCCAGCAGCCCGGCGGGCGGAGGGAGAAATCAGCCCCAGCATTTT
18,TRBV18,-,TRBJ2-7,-,CASSPPVWASGDVYEQYF,TGTGCCAGCTCACCACCGGTCTGGGCTTCAGGGGATGTTTACGAGCAGTACTTC
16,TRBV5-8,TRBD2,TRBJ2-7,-,CASSLGTSGRTYEQYF,TGTGCCAGCAGCTTGGGGACTAGCGGTCGAACCTACGAGCAGTACTTC
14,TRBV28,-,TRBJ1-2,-,CASSFRQDSYGYTF,TGTGCCAGCAGTTTTAGGCAGGACTCCTATGGCTACACCTTC
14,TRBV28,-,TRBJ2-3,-,CASSSLTSTDTQYF,TGTGCCAGCAGTTCCCTGACAAGCACAGATACGCAGTATTTT
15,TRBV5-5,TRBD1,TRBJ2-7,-,CASSLLDRGFHEQYF,TGTGCCAGCAGCTTACTCGACAGGGGCTTCCACGAGCAGTACTTC
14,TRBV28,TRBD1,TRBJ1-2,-,CASRGRDRDYGYTF,TGTGCCAGCAGGGGCCGGGACAGGGACTATGGCTACACCTTC
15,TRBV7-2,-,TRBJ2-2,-,CASKREGALTGELFF,TGTGCCAGCAAACGGGAGGGGGCCCTCACCGGGGAGCTGTTTTTT
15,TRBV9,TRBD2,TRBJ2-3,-,CASSGRGLATDTQYF,TGTGCCAGCAGTGGGAGGGGACTAGCGACGGATACGCAGTATTTT
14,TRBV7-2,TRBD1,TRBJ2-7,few,CASSRNRGTYEQYF,TGTGCCAGCAGCCGCAACAGGGGTACCTACGAGCAGTACTTC
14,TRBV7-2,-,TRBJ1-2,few,CASSPSGGIYGYTF,TGTGCCAGCAGCCCTTCAGGTGGTATCTATGGCTACACCTTC
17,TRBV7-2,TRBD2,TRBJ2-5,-,CASSLVSGGAFRKTQYF,TGTGCCAGCAGCTTAGTAAGCGGGGGGGCCTTTAGGAAGACCCAGTACTTC
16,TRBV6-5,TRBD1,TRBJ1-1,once,CASSYLGQGGTTEAFF,TGTGCCAGCAGTTACTTGGGACAGGGCGGGACCACTGAAGCTTTCTTT
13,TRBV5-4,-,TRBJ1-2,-,CASSPDSNYGYTF,TGTGCCAGCAGCCCGGACAGTAACTATGGCTACACCTTC